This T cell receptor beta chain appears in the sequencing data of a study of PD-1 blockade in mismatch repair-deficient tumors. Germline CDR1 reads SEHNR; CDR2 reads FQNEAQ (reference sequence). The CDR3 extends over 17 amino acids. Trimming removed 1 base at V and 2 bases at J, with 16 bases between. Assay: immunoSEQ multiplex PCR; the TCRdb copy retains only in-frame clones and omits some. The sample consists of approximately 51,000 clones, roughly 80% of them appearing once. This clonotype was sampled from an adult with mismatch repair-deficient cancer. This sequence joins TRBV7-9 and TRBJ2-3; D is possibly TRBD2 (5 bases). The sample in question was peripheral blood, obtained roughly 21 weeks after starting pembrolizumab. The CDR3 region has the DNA TGTGCCAGCAGCTTAGGGGTAGCGCCTGGGATCACAGATACGCAGTATTTT. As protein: CASSLGVAPGITDTQYF.